This TCR beta chain was profiled in a study of graft-versus-host responses after intestinal transplantation. Study-wide background: Recipients were given multivisceral, liver-intestinal, or isolated intestinal transplants. Study results and caveats: An association linked early post-transplant HvG declines with peak circulating GvH clone levels. Graft-donor T cell macrochimerism in patients accompanied high graft-versus-host to host-versus-graft clonal ratios in allografts.

About this clone itself: Its specificity is not known.

The germline V gene encodes CDR1 SGHTA and CDR2 FQGNSA. This CDR3 spans 13 amino acids. Trimming removed 6 bases from V and 9 bases from J; junction bases left unmatched: 4. The table came from immunoSEQ multiplex PCR; TCRdb's copy has only in-frame clones and leaves some out. The table records around 97,000 clones, 90% to 95% of them present only once. The sample here was unstimulated CD8+ T cells sorted from spleen or lymph node cells, taken before intestinal transplant. The J gene is TRBJ2-1, the V gene TRBV7-2; 11 bases line up with TRBD2. The TCR originated in a human donor who received an intestinal transplant. This chain's CDR3 is CASSELAGVEQFF. CDR3 nucleotide sequence: TGTGCCAGCAGTGAACTAGCGGGAGTTGAGCAGTTCTTC.